What follows describes a single T cell receptor beta chain. This record belongs to a study of T cells in tumors after PD-1 blockade. CDR1 and CDR2 from the germline V gene are MNHNY and SVGAGI (reference sequence). Trimming stripped 5 bases from V and 2 bases from J, with 9 bases between. The length of the CDR3 is 13 residues. This table comes from immunoSEQ multiplex PCR, and its TCRdb copy is limited to in-frame clones, with some not included. The repertoire holds tens of thousands of clones, 70% to 85% seen once, with 8.7% in the top ten. The chain couples TRBV6-6 to TRBJ1-2; no firm D call. The sequence was obtained from a human donor with advanced basal cell or squamous cell carcinoma (not recorded which). Specimen: PBMCs, collected before anti-PD-1 therapy. CDR3 region: CASSPGKNYGYTF. In nucleotides, the CDR3 is TGTGCCAGCAGTCCAGGAAAGAACTATGGCTACACCTTC.